The text below deals with one TCR beta chain. As processed by the authors: Reference gene primers were amplified, and this amplification served to estimate nucleated cell counts. Sequenced by immunoSEQ multiplex PCR; TCRdb stores in-frame clones only, minus some. Clone size and V and J calls were adopted from that table, with D and trimming inferred from the DNA. The table has roughly 170,000 clones, approximately 86% seen once; the top ten hold about 2.5%. This specimen comes from a study of blood T cell repertoires in COVID-19. Overall study context: Donors in the United States, Italy and Spain gave samples during acute or convalescent COVID-19. From T cells, B-cell-depleted T cells, or PBMCs came the material, which was cDNA or gDNA.

Trimming took off 3 bases at V and 5 bases at J, with 7 bases between the two ends. Germline loops: CDR1 MNHEY, CDR2 SMNVEV (reference sequence). The CDR3 loop spans 12 amino acids. This receptor was taken from a man between 40 and 49 years old with active or convalescent COVID-19. The sequencing sample was made of peripheral blood. This sequence joins TRBV27 and TRBJ2-5; D is uncertain. The CDR3 DNA sequence: TGTGCCAGCAGTTTCTTCGGGGAGACCCAGTACTTC. Residues: CASSFFGETQYF.